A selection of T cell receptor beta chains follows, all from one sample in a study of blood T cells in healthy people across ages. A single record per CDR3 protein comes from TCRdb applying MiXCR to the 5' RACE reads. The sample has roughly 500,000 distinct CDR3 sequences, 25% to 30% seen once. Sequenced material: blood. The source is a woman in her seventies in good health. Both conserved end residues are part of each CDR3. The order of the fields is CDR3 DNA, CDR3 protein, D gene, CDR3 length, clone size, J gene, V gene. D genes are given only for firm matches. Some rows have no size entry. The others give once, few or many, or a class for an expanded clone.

DNA: TGTGCCACCAGTGTCATTGGCGAGCTGTTTTTT
CDR3: CATSVIGELFF
D: NA
length: 11
size: many
J: TRBJ2-2
V: TRBV24-1

DNA: TGCGCCAGCAGCCCGGCCGATCGAAAAGGGGATCAGTACTTC
CDR3: CASSPADRKGDQYF
D: NA
length: 14
size: few
J: TRBJ2-4
V: TRBV5-1

DNA: TGCGCCAGCAGCCAAGATCAGGGGACTTTTATCACAGATACGCAGTATTTT
CDR3: CASSQDQGTFITDTQYF
D: NA
length: 17
size: few
J: TRBJ2-3
V: TRBV4-3

DNA: TGCAGTGCTAGAGATCCCCGTGGGGAATCCGATGAGCAGTTCTTC
CDR3: CSARDPRGESDEQFF
D: NA
length: 15
size: NA
J: TRBJ2-1
V: TRBV20-1

DNA: TGTGCCAGCAGAACCGGGACTAGCGTGGGAGAGCAGTTCTTC
CDR3: CASRTGTSVGEQFF
D: TRBD2
length: 14
size: NA
J: TRBJ2-1
V: TRBV6-5

DNA: TGCGCCAGCAGCTTCCTAGGGGGCCGAGAGACCCAGTACTTC
CDR3: CASSFLGGRETQYF
D: TRBD1
length: 14
size: few
J: TRBJ2-5
V: TRBV5-1

DNA: TGTGCCAGCAGCCAAGACGACACCGCCTACAATGAGCAGTTCTTC
CDR3: CASSQDDTAYNEQFF
D: NA
length: 15
size: few
J: TRBJ2-1
V: TRBV3-1

DNA: TGTGCCAGCAGGGATACAGGGGCCAGGGGGGCCCAGCATTTT
CDR3: CASRDTGARGAQHF
D: TRBD1
length: 14
size: NA
J: TRBJ1-5
V: TRBV7-2

DNA: TGTGCCATCAACCAGGGGGCCTACGAGCAGTACTTC
CDR3: CAINQGAYEQYF
D: TRBD1
length: 12
size: once
J: TRBJ2-7
V: TRBV10-3

DNA: TGTGCCAGCAGCCAATTGGAGGGCGGAAGGGAGTATGGCTACACCTTC
CDR3: CASSQLEGGREYGYTF
D: NA
length: 16
size: NA
J: TRBJ1-2
V: TRBV3-1

DNA: TGCGCCAGCAGCTTGTCTGTACACTCCGTCGAGCAGTACTTC
CDR3: CASSLSVHSVEQYF
D: NA
length: 14
size: NA
J: TRBJ2-7
V: TRBV5-1

DNA: TGCAGTGCTAGAGGGGACTTACAGTTCCGCTACACCTTC
CDR3: CSARGDLQFRYTF
D: NA
length: 13
size: NA
J: TRBJ1-2
V: TRBV20-1

DNA: TGTGCCAGCAGCCGGACTAGCGGTGAGCAGTTCTTC
CDR3: CASSRTSGEQFF
D: TRBD2
length: 12
size: NA
J: TRBJ2-1
V: TRBV7-8

DNA: TGCAGTGCTAGTGGCAGGGGCGCATCTAGCTATGGCTACACCTTC
CDR3: CSASGRGASSYGYTF
D: NA
length: 15
size: few
J: TRBJ1-2
V: TRBV20-1

DNA: TGTGCCAGCAGCCCGCGACAGGGCTCTGGAAACACCATATATTTT
CDR3: CASSPRQGSGNTIYF
D: TRBD1
length: 15
size: few
J: TRBJ1-3
V: TRBV7-2

DNA: TGTGCCAGCAGCCAAGCGAAGGGGTGTGAGACCCAGTACTTC
CDR3: CASSQAKGCETQYF
D: NA
length: 14
size: few
J: TRBJ2-5
V: TRBV21-1

DNA: TGTGCCAGCAGCTCATCCGGGACAGACTCTGGGGCCAACGTCCTGACTTTC
CDR3: CASSSSGTDSGANVLTF
D: TRBD1
length: 17
size: few
J: TRBJ2-6
V: TRBV7-2

DNA: TGTGCCAGCAGCTTAGAGTGGACTAGCGGGGTTCCCTCGGGGACCCAGTACTTC
CDR3: CASSLEWTSGVPSGTQYF
D: TRBD2
length: 18
size: NA
J: TRBJ2-5
V: TRBV11-2

DNA: TGTGCCACCATGGGGCTAGCCGACCTCGGGACCCAGTACTTC
CDR3: CATMGLADLGTQYF
D: NA
length: 14
size: NA
J: TRBJ2-5
V: TRBV24-1

DNA: TGTGCCAGCGCGGGACAGGACTCCTACAATGAGCAGTTCTTC
CDR3: CASAGQDSYNEQFF
D: TRBD1
length: 14
size: few
J: TRBJ2-1
V: TRBV9

DNA: TGCGCCAGCAGCCCCAGGCGGGGAGTAGAAGAGACCCAGTACTTC
CDR3: CASSPRRGVEETQYF
D: NA
length: 15
size: few
J: TRBJ2-5
V: TRBV5-1

DNA: TGCAGCGTTGAAGATCCCATTCCCCGGGAGGCTACGCGGTATTTT
CDR3: CSVEDPIPREATRYF
D: TRBD2
length: 15
size: NA
J: TRBJ2-3
V: TRBV29-1

DNA: TGTGCCAGCAGCAAAGTTGGGGCGGGGGGACGAGATACGCAGTATTTT
CDR3: CASSKVGAGGRDTQYF
D: NA
length: 16
size: NA
J: TRBJ2-3
V: TRBV21-1

DNA: TGTGCCAGCAAGGACAGGGGAGCTGAAGCTTTCTTT
CDR3: CASKDRGAEAFF
D: TRBD1
length: 12
size: NA
J: TRBJ1-1
V: TRBV11-2

DNA: TGTGCCAGCAGCCCCACGGGACAGGGAAAAGAGACCCAGTACTTC
CDR3: CASSPTGQGKETQYF
D: TRBD1
length: 15
size: NA
J: TRBJ2-5
V: TRBV9

DNA: TGTGCCAGCAGTTTAGAGGGGAAACAGCAGTACTTC
CDR3: CASSLEGKQQYF
D: NA
length: 12
size: NA
J: TRBJ2-7
V: TRBV28

DNA: TGTGCCAGCAGCTTCTCGGGACTAATAATAGAGCAGTTCTTC
CDR3: CASSFSGLIIEQFF
D: TRBD2
length: 14
size: few
J: TRBJ2-1
V: TRBV7-2

DNA: TGTGCCAGCAGCTCGGTAGCGGGGGGCCCGTACTTC
CDR3: CASSSVAGGPYF
D: TRBD2
length: 12
size: few
J: TRBJ2-5
V: TRBV7-2

DNA: TGTGCCAGCATCCCCCGTAGGGCCACCCAAGAGACCCAGTACTTC
CDR3: CASIPRRATQETQYF
D: NA
length: 15
size: NA
J: TRBJ2-5
V: TRBV2

DNA: TGCAGTGCTAGAGCCGTCAGGGGGCTACCCTCCTACGAGCAGTACTTC
CDR3: CSARAVRGLPSYEQYF
D: TRBD1
length: 16
size: many
J: TRBJ2-7
V: TRBV20-1

DNA: TGCAGTGCTAAGACAGGGGGGATGAACACTGAAGCTTTCTTT
CDR3: CSAKTGGMNTEAFF
D: TRBD1
length: 14
size: few
J: TRBJ1-1
V: TRBV20-1

DNA: TGTGCCAGCAGTTACCGGACAGGAGAGACCCAGTACTTC
CDR3: CASSYRTGETQYF
D: TRBD1
length: 13
size: many
J: TRBJ2-5
V: TRBV6-5

DNA: TGTGCCAGCAGTTGGACAGGGGTGGGCAAAAACATTCAGTACTTC
CDR3: CASSWTGVGKNIQYF
D: TRBD1
length: 15
size: few
J: TRBJ2-4
V: TRBV28

DNA: TGTGCCTGGACGACAGGGGGCGCGCTTCATGAGCAGTTCTTC
CDR3: CAWTTGGALHEQFF
D: TRBD1
length: 14
size: few
J: TRBJ2-1
V: TRBV30

DNA: TGCGCCAGCAGCCTTCGGGGGATGGCCTACGAGCAGTACTTC
CDR3: CASSLRGMAYEQYF
D: NA
length: 14
size: NA
J: TRBJ2-7
V: TRBV5-1

DNA: TGTGCCAGCAGTTTCGGAATTAGGGCCCGGGTCGATGGGCTCCACTTT
CDR3: CASSFGIRARVDGLHF
D: NA
length: 16
size: few
J: TRBJ1-6
V: TRBV6-6